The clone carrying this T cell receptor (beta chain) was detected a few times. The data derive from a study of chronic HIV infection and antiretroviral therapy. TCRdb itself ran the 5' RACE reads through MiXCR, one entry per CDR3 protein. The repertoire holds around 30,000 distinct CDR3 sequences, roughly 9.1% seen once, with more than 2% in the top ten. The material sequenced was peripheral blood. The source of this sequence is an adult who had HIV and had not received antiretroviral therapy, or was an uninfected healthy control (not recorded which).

CDR3 nucleotide sequence: TGTGCCAGCAGCCCCAGGACAGGGTCGGCAGATACGCAGTATTTT. Translation gives CASSPRTGSADTQYF. The chain employs TRBV6-5 and TRBJ2-3, with 8 nucleotides matching TRBD1. Germline loops: CDR1 MNHEY, CDR2 SVGAGI. The V gene end was trimmed by 6 bases and the J gene end by 4 bases; junction bases not matched to a gene: 9. This CDR3 spans 15 amino acids.